What follows are 30 T cell receptor beta chains derived from one specimen sequenced in a study of blood T cells in healthy people across ages. Primers used in a second PCR of roughly 6 to 11 cycles were a sample-barcoded 5' primer and a J-beta primer mix. Using its own MiXCR run on the 5' RACE reads, TCRdb lists one record per CDR3 protein. This table holds 540,000 or so distinct CDR3 sequences, around half found once. Sequencing was performed on blood. Every receptor here comes from a man of 80 years or more in good health.

The gene calls are TRBV20-1 and TRBJ1-6; 9 bases are a match to TRBD1. Germline CDR1 reads DFQATT; CDR2 reads SNEGSKA (reference sequence). The CDR3 is 14 amino acids. The trim removed 4 bases at V and 10 bases at J, leaving 8 bases unmatched. The CDR3 loop is CSANTGTGYSPLHF. The CDR3 DNA sequence: TGCAGTGCTAACACCGGGACAGGGTACTCACCCCTCCACTTT.

This clonotype was observed many times. The genes are TRBV6-5 and TRBJ2-7, with TRBD2 identical over 9 bases. V shed 10 bases, J shed 7 bases, and the junction held 14 bases outside the gene matches. The CDR3 extends over 14 amino acids. Looked up from germline, CDR1 is MNHEY and CDR2 is SVGAGI. As DNA, the CDR3 is TGTGCCACGGGTGCGTGGCGGGAGGGCAATGAGCAGTACTTC. Its protein product is CATGAWREGNEQYF.

This chain joins TRBV7-3 and TRBJ1-1; D is perhaps TRBD1 (6 bases). The CDR3 loop spans 13 amino acids. V was shortened by 4 bases and J by 6 bases, with 12 bases between the two germline ends. The germline gives CDR1 SGHTA, CDR2 FQGTGA. The CDR3 coding sequence is TGTGCCAGCAGCTACGACAGGATGGCTGAAGCTTTCTTT. Translated, it gives CASSYDRMAEAFF.

This clonotype was recorded a few times. The chain uses TRBV7-9 and TRBJ1-5; D remains unclear. Germline lookup yields CDR1 SEHNR and CDR2 FQNEAQ (reference sequence). V was cut by 1 base and J by 6 bases, with 7 bases left in between. There are 13 residues in the CDR3. The CDR3 protein is CASSLGSGQPQHF. The CDR3 DNA is TGTGCCAGCAGCTTAGGATCGGGTCAGCCCCAGCATTTT.

This clonotype has a single count. The gene calls are TRBV20-1 and TRBJ2-7, with 7 bases lining up with TRBD1. Germline CDR1 and CDR2: DFQATT and SNEGSKA (reference sequence). Trimming removed 6 bases from V and 2 bases from J; junction bases left unmatched: 13. The CDR3 is made up of 15 amino acids. The CDR3 sequence is CSATMRQGHTYEQYF. The CDR3, as DNA: TGCAGTGCGACCATGAGACAGGGCCACACCTACGAGCAGTACTTC.

This chain uses TRBV4-3 with TRBJ2-2; D is possibly TRBD1 (6 bases). This CDR3 comprises 15 residues. V lost 0 bases and J lost 4, with 9 bases in between. The germline CDR1 and CDR2 sequences are LGHNA and YSLEER. CDR3 nucleotide sequence: TGCGCCAGCAGCCAAGATGGGGGCATCACCGGGGAGCTGTTTTTT. As protein: CASSQDGGITGELFF.

V is TRBV20-1 and J is TRBJ2-1; 7 bases fit TRBD1. Unmatched junction bases numbered 4, after V lost 4 bases and J lost 7 bases. The CDR3 spans 12 residues. Germline values: CDR1 DFQATT, CDR2 SNEGSKA (reference sequence). The CDR3, as DNA: TGCAGTGCTAACAGGGGTGGGAATGAGCAGTTCTTC. Translation gives CSANRGGNEQFF.

This chain joins TRBV20-1 and TRBJ2-3; 9 bases align to TRBD1. Per germline, CDR1 DFQATT and CDR2 SNEGSKA (reference sequence). The length of the CDR3 is 11 residues. V shed 5 bases, J shed 12 bases, and the junction held 6 bases outside the gene matches. The CDR3 is CSADRGETQYF. CDR3 DNA sequence: TGCAGTGCTGACAGGGGGGAGACTCAGTATTTT.

In its sample, this clonotype was seen many times. The J gene is TRBJ1-4, the V gene TRBV7-2, with D perhaps matching TRBD1 (5 bases). V gave up 4 bases and J gave up 7 bases, with 13 bases separating them. The CDR3 runs to 14 residues. The germline gives CDR1 SGHTA, CDR2 FQGNSA. The DNA for the CDR3 is TGTGCCAGCAGCTGGGCCTCCGGGGGTGAAAAACTGTTTTTT. Its protein is CASSWASGGEKLFF.

This clonotype occurred a few times. The rearrangement joins TRBV20-1 to TRBJ2-5; 7 nucleotides align to TRBD1. Germline lookup yields CDR1 DFQATT and CDR2 SNEGSKA (reference sequence). The V segment lost 3 bases and the J segment 4 bases; nucleotides outside the gene matches: 5. The CDR3 consists of 13 residues. The CDR3 spells CSASPRQGETQYF. The CDR3 DNA is TGCAGTGCTAGCCCGAGACAGGGAGAGACCCAGTACTTC.

This clonotype was observed a few times. The V call is TRBV7-9, the J call TRBJ2-3; 9 bases fit TRBD1. CDR3 length: 15 residues. Germline CDR1 SEHNR, CDR2 FQNEAQ (reference sequence). With 5 bases clipped from V and 3 bases from J, the junction kept 6 bases outside the gene matches. The CDR3 region is CASSNRDRVTDTQYF. The CDR3 coding sequence is TGTGCCAGCAGCAACCGGGACAGGGTGACAGATACGCAGTATTTT.

V usage is TRBV5-1 and J usage is TRBJ2-1; D unresolved. This CDR3 spans 13 amino acids. Germline CDR1 is SGHRS and CDR2 is YFSETQ. The V and J ends lost 6 bases and 2 bases respectively, with 9 bases between them. The CDR3 loop reads CASTTFPYNEQFF. CDR3 sequence (DNA): TGCGCCAGCACCACTTTTCCCTACAATGAGCAGTTCTTC. The entire variable domain, with the rest obtained from reference TRBV5-1 and TRBJ2-1, is as follows: KAGVTQTPRYLIKTRGQQVTLSCSPISGHRSVSWYQQTPGQGLQFLFEYFSETQRNKGNFPGRFSGRQFSNSRSEMNVSTLELGDSALYLCASTTFPYNEQFFGPGTRLTVL.

The J gene is TRBJ2-5, the V gene TRBV10-3; the D is unclear. Germline V gives CDR1 ENHRY, CDR2 SYGVKD. With 6 bases removed from V and 5 bases from J, the gap between germline ends came to 10 bases. The CDR3 extends over 12 amino acids. CDR3 in amino acids: CAIRGLTETQYF. The CDR3 DNA is TGTGCCATCAGGGGTTTGACGGAGACCCAGTACTTC.

The rearrangement joins TRBV7-9 to TRBJ2-7, with D possibly matching TRBD2 (6 bases). Trimming stripped 2 bases from V and 1 base from J, with 9 bases between. From germline, CDR1 is SEHNR and CDR2 FQNEAQ (reference sequence). The CDR3 covers 14 residues. The CDR3: CASSLRGVSYEQYF. The CDR3 DNA reads TGTGCCAGCAGCTTACGCGGGGTTTCCTACGAGCAGTACTTC.

The V and J genes are TRBV2 and TRBJ2-5, with 8 bases matching TRBD1. The CDR3 is made up of 14 amino acids. Germline V gene data show CDR1 as SNHLY and CDR2 as FYNNEI. V lost 4 bases to trimming and J lost 1 base; unmatched junction nucleotides: 2. The CDR3, as DNA: TGTGCCAGCAGTGTAGACAGGGGCCAAGAGACCCAGTACTTC. Translated, it gives CASSVDRGQETQYF.

This sequence joins TRBV28 and TRBJ2-3; 7 positions agree with TRBD2. Trimming cost V 7 bases and J 0 bases; bases outside gene matches: 10. Germline CDR1 is MDHEN and CDR2 is SYDVKM. The CDR3 is 16 residues long. The CDR3 loop reads CASTQWGGRSTDTQYF. CDR3 nucleotides: TGTGCCAGCACCCAATGGGGGGGTAGGAGCACAGATACGCAGTATTTT.

V and J are TRBV25-1 and TRBJ1-1; weak D call: TRBD1 (6 bases). CDR3 length: 14 residues. Looked up from germline, CDR1 is MGHDK and CDR2 is SYGVNS. V was trimmed by 9 bases and J by 6 bases, leaving 20 bases between them. CDR3 region: CARDIIYRDPEAFF. In DNA form, the CDR3 reads TGTGCCAGAGACATTATATACAGGGATCCTGAAGCTTTCTTT. Combining the CDR3 with reference TRBV25-1 and TRBJ1-1 gives the whole variable domain EADIYQTPRYLVIGTGKKITLECSQTMGHDKMYWYQQDPGMELHLIHYSYGVNSTEKGDLSSESTVSRIRTEHFPLTLESARPSHTSQYLCARDIIYRDPEAFFGQGTRLTVV.

The gene calls are TRBV7-9 and TRBJ1-2, with D unclear. The CDR3 runs 13 residues. Germline CDR1 reads SEHNR; CDR2 reads FQNEAQ (reference sequence). Trimming took off 5 bases at V and 0 bases at J, with 7 bases between the two ends. The CDR3 nucleotides read TGTGCCAGCAGCCCGCGGGCTAACTATGGCTACACCTTC. Its translation is CASSPRANYGYTF.

This clonotype was seen ten or more times. The rearrangement uses TRBV6-6 and TRBJ2-5, with 8 nucleotides matching TRBD2. V shed 7 bases and J 0 bases; nucleotides not matched to a gene: 4. The CDR3 is 14 amino acids. In germline, CDR1 is MNHNY, CDR2 SVGAGI (reference sequence). In DNA, the CDR3 is TGTGCCAGCACCTTACTAGCGGACCAAGAGACCCAGTACTTC. It translates to CASTLLADQETQYF.

Notes on this clonotype: A read error may explain this, as a much larger clone is one base away. V gene TRBV6-6 combines with J gene TRBJ2-3; D is uncertain. The CDR3 is 15 residues long. Germline V gene data show CDR1 as MNHNY and CDR2 as SVGAGI (reference sequence). CDR3: CASSYSRKSIDTQYF. The CDR3 bases are TGTGCCAGCAGTTACTCGAGGAAAAGCATAGATACGCAGTATTTT.

The chain uses TRBV7-2 and TRBJ2-1; TRBD2 might be the D (5 bases). Trimming cost V 2 bases and J 5 bases, with 13 bases left between them. CDR3 length: 15 amino acids. Germline V CDR1 and CDR2: SGHTA, FQGNSA. CDR3 loop: CASSLMLASHNEQFF. The DNA for the CDR3 is TGTGCCAGCAGCTTAATGTTAGCGTCTCACAATGAGCAGTTCTTC.

V gene TRBV6-5 combines with J gene TRBJ1-1; 7 nucleotides agree with TRBD1. The CDR3 has 14 amino acids. Germline lookup yields CDR1 MNHEY and CDR2 SVGAGI. V was clipped by 0 bases and J by 7 bases; unmatched bases: 5. CDR3 DNA sequence: TGTGCCAGCAGTTACTCGACAGGGAGGGGTGAAGCTTTCTTT. Translation: CASSYSTGRGEAFF.

This chain's CDR3 is CASSGDTGSSYNEQFF. Here the CDR3 DNA reads TGTGCCAGCTCAGGCGATACCGGTAGCTCCTACAATGAGCAGTTCTTC. The J gene is TRBJ2-1, the V gene TRBV18; D not resolved. Per the germline V gene, CDR1 is KGHSH and CDR2 is LQKENI. Trimming stripped 5 bases from V and 0 bases from J, with 14 bases between. The CDR3 consists of 16 residues.

The CDR3 reads CSAPTGADYGYTF. The CDR3 nucleotides read TGCAGTGCGCCCACGGGGGCAGACTATGGCTACACCTTC. V and J are TRBV20-1 and TRBJ1-2, with D possibly TRBD1 on 6 matching bases. CDR3 size: 13 residues. The germline V and J ends were trimmed by 6 bases and 3 bases, with 14 bases remaining between them. The V gene's germline CDR1 is DFQATT and CDR2 SNEGSKA (reference sequence).

The chain employs TRBV28 and TRBJ2-7; tentatively, D is TRBD2 (6 bases). Per the germline V gene, CDR1 is MDHEN and CDR2 is SYDVKM. This CDR3 is built from 14 residues. The V end lost 5 bases, the J end lost 3 bases, and 14 bases lay between the germline ends. The CDR3 loop is CASSVRGAGYEQYF. Here the CDR3 DNA reads TGTGCCAGCAGTGTGCGGGGTGCCGGCTACGAGCAGTACTTC.

V gene TRBV2 combines with J gene TRBJ2-1; D is ambiguous. CDR3 length: 13 residues. The V and J ends lost 2 bases and 8 bases respectively, with 10 bases between them. Germline V gene lookup returns CDR1 SNHLY and CDR2 FYNNEI. CDR3 protein: CASSEPLNDEQFF. For the CDR3, the DNA is TGTGCCAGCAGTGAACCACTAAACGATGAGCAGTTCTTC.

This chain connects TRBV7-2 to TRBJ2-5; D not certain. Germline lookup yields CDR1 SGHTA and CDR2 FQGNSA. The V and J ends lost 5 bases and 3 bases respectively, with 13 bases between them. The CDR3 runs 14 residues. The chain's CDR3 is CASSPVSRKETQYF. The CDR3, as DNA: TGTGCCAGCAGCCCCGTTAGCCGAAAAGAGACCCAGTACTTC.

The chain has TRBV2 and TRBJ2-7, with 7 bases that match TRBD2. The germline CDR1 and CDR2 sequences are SNHLY and FYNNEI. J lost 5 bases, V lost 6 bases, and 10 bases had no gene match. CDR3 length: 14 amino acids. CDR3 nucleotides: TGTGCCAGCAGAAAGACTGAGAGCGGGGACGAGCAGTACTTC. Translation: CASRKTESGDEQYF.

This chain connects TRBV4-3 to TRBJ2-1; no clear D. CDR3 length: 17 amino acids. The germline V gene encodes CDR1 LGHNA and CDR2 YSLEER. Trimming shortened V by 0 bases and J by 10 bases, and 22 bases separated the two germline ends. The CDR3 DNA follows: TGCGCCAGCAGCCAAGATAGTCCGGGCCGAAACCTCAACGAGCAGTTCTTC. Its translation is CASSQDSPGRNLNEQFF.

The J gene is TRBJ2-7, the V gene TRBV11-2; the D is unclear. The V end lost 5 bases, the J end lost 0 bases, and 14 bases lay between the germline ends. The germline gives CDR1 SGHAT, CDR2 FQNNGV. This CDR3 contains 15 residues. CDR3 nucleotides: TGTGCCAGCAGCACCAAGGGTATCAGCTCCTACGAGCAGTACTTC. The encoded protein is CASSTKGISSYEQYF. Together with reference TRBV11-2 and TRBJ2-7, the CDR3 gives the full variable domain: EAGVAQSPRYKIIEKRQSVAFWCNPISGHATLYWYQQILGQGPKLLIQFQNNGVVDDSQLPKDRFSAERLKGVDSTLKIQPAKLEDSAVYLCASSTKGISSYEQYFGPGTRLTVT.